This passage covers 29 T cell receptor beta chains from one sample sequenced in a study of tumor-infiltrating lymphocytes in primary liver carcinoma (dated by TCRdb to about 2017). Sequencing used an Illumina HiSeq 2500. Starting from 450 to 500 ng total RNA, TCRbeta-specific cDNA was produced by reverse transcription with a constant-region primer and ProtoScript II reverse transcriptase. Three nested multiplex PCR rounds, following a slightly modified ARM-PCR procedure, were used to build the TCRbeta libraries. Each of the first two PCR rounds ran for approximately 10 cycles and used multiplex TRBV1-TRBV30 forward primers together with a Cbeta reverse primer. The public sequencing data were trimmed at Q25 with fastp and processed into clonotypes with MiXCR by TCRdb, which kept only in-frame beta chains. Identical CDR3 proteins give one entry, which carries the most common genes and DNA. The sample table lists roughly 120,000 distinct CDR3 sequences, around two thirds of them with a count of one. The ten top clones hold around 9% of the sample.

Total RNA and DNA were co-extracted from 20-30 mg of bulk tissue with the AllPrep DNA/RNA mini kit, without cell sorting. The sequenced sample consisted of liver tumor tissue from sampling region 1. The cell subset or site label here, explained by the study, means: tumor region T1, superior pole. All receptors derive from a woman aged 55-70 years with primary liver carcinoma and hepatitis B virus infection.

Remarks on this clonotype: At one boundary the junction diverges from the germline segment, which might be a read error. V gene TRBV11-2 combines with J gene TRBJ2-7; TRBD1 is a possible D gene (5 bases). Germline lookup yields CDR1 SGHAT and CDR2 FQNNGV. This CDR3 has 14 amino acids. In DNA form, the CDR3 reads TGTGCCAGAAGCTTAGGGGTCGGCGTCTACGAGCAGTACTTC. It encodes CARSLGVGVYEQYF.

The V and J genes are TRBV29-1 and TRBJ1-5; D is unclear. Germline V gives CDR1 SQVTM, CDR2 ANQGSEA. The CDR3 covers 12 residues. V lost 4 bases, J lost 6 bases, and 10 bases lay in between. The CDR3 spells CSVGTSTQPQHF. The CDR3 bases are TGCAGCGTTGGGACCTCCACTCAGCCCCAGCATTTT.

Worth noting for this clonotype: A much larger clone differs from this one at a single base, so this may be a read error. V gene TRBV6-1 combines with J gene TRBJ2-7, with TRBD1 as a possible D gene (6 bases). The length of the CDR3 is 12 residues. CDR1 and CDR2 from the germline V gene are MNHNS and SASEGT. In DNA, the CDR3 is TGTGCTACACAACAGGGCCTCTACGAGCAGTACTTC. Protein sequence: CATQQGLYEQYF.

The genes are TRBV5-1 and TRBJ2-3; no clear D gene. V was trimmed by 2 bases and J by 0 bases, leaving 13 bases between them. Per the germline V gene, CDR1 is SGHRS and CDR2 is YFSETQ. The CDR3 runs 16 residues. CDR3: CASSFLTDASTDTQYF. DNA of the CDR3: TGCGCCAGCAGCTTTCTCACGGACGCTAGCACAGATACGCAGTATTTT.

This chain joins TRBV2 and TRBJ2-7; D may be TRBD1 or TRBD2 (5 bases each). This CDR3 contains 14 residues. Germline CDR1 and CDR2: SNHLY and FYNNEI. V lost 8 bases and J 1 base, leaving 15 bases between the germline ends. The DNA of the CDR3 is TGTGCCAGCCATGGACACGGGATTTCCTACGAGCAGTACTTC. Its translation: CASHGHGISYEQYF.

As to this clonotype: The junction departs from the called germline gene at one end, perhaps through a read error. This chain uses TRBV11-1 with TRBJ2-7; D may be TRBD1 or TRBD2 (6 bases each). The CDR3 loop spans 15 amino acids. Germline CDR1 is SGHAT and CDR2 is FQDESV (reference sequence). The CDR3 here is CASSPRTAGLRGRYF. The CDR3 DNA follows: TGTGCAAGCAGCCCTCGGACAGCAGGACTACGCGGGCGGTACTTC.

Regarding this clonotype: A much bigger clone sits one base away, suggesting this may be a read error. The J gene is TRBJ2-7, the V gene TRBV7-8, with D unresolved. The CDR3 runs 15 residues. CDR1 and CDR2 from the germline V gene are SGHVS and FQNEAQ. The V gene lost 3 bases and the J gene lost 0 bases, with 12 bases spanning the gap. CDR3: CASSFLTLDSYEQYF. The CDR3 DNA is TGTGCCAGCAGCTTCCTAACCCTGGACTCCTACGAGCAGTACTTC.

The chain uses TRBV28 and TRBJ1-5; D unclear. Trimming took off 5 bases at V and 0 bases at J, with 14 bases between the two ends. CDR3 length: 16 residues. CDR1 and CDR2 from the germline V gene are MDHEN and SYDVKM. The DNA of the CDR3 is TGTGCCAGCAGTCCATCGGGCTGGTATAGCAATCAGCCCCAGCATTTT. Amino acid sequence: CASSPSGWYSNQPQHF. The whole variable domain, remainder taken from reference TRBV28 and TRBJ1-5, is DVKVTQSSRYLVKRTGEKVFLECVQDMDHENMFWYRQDPGLGLRLIYFSYDVKMKEKGDIPEGYSVSREKKERFSLILESASTNQTSMYLCASSPSGWYSNQPQHFGDGTRLSIL.

This clonotype was counted many times. The V call is TRBV12-5, the J call TRBJ1-1; D is perhaps TRBD1 (5 bases). Germline-derived CDR1 and CDR2 are LGHNT and FRNRAP. V lost 1 base, J lost 4 bases, and 7 bases lay in between. This CDR3 is built from 13 residues. Written as DNA, the CDR3 is TGTGCTAGTGGTTTGGGCAGGGCCACTGAAGCTTTCTTT. It yields the protein CASGLGRATEAFF.

About this clonotype: A single base separates this from a much larger clone, so it may be a read error. The chain employs TRBV29-1 and TRBJ2-7, with a possible D match to TRBD1 (5 bases). CDR3 length: 13 residues. Germline lookup yields CDR1 SQVTM and CDR2 ANQGSEA. Deletions cut 5 bases from V and 0 bases from J, with 11 bases between. As DNA, the CDR3 is TGCAGCGTTACTGGACACTACTCCTACGAGCAGTACTTC. Its translation: CSVTGHYSYEQYF.

On this clonotype: A much larger clone lies a single base off, so this may be a read error. V gene TRBV10-3 combines with J gene TRBJ2-1; tentatively, D is TRBD1 (6 bases). CDR1 and CDR2 from the germline V gene are ENHRY and SYGVKD. V was trimmed by 4 bases and J by 3 bases, leaving 10 bases between them. The CDR3 is made up of 14 amino acids. This CDR3 reads CAISGTDSYNEQFF. The CDR3 DNA follows: TGTGCCATCAGTGGGACGGACAGCTACAATGAGCAGTTCTTC.

On this clonotype: With a much larger clone just one base away, this may be a read error. The gene calls are TRBV24-1 and TRBJ2-1, with 7 bases lining up with TRBD2. The CDR3 totals 14 residues. CDR1 KGHDR and CDR2 SFDVKD come from the germline V gene. The CDR3 nucleotides are TGTGCCACCAGTGATTCTAGCGGCCGCAATGGGCAGTTCTTC. Its translation is CATSDSSGRNGQFF.

As regards this clonotype: One end of the junction fails to match germline, which may point to a read error. The chain carries TRBV6-2 or TRBV6-3 and TRBJ2-7; possible D gene TRBD2, 6 bases. The germline CDR1 and CDR2 sequences are MNHEY and SVGEGT. The CDR3 is 15 residues long. In DNA form, the CDR3 reads TGTTCCAGCAGTCAGGAGGGGTTATCCACCTACGAGCAATACTTC. Its protein product is CSSSQEGLSTYEQYF.

This chain joins TRBV4-2 and TRBJ1-3; 7 bases line up with TRBD1. The CDR3 has 17 residues. In germline, CDR1 is LGHNA, CDR2 YNFKEQ. V was clipped by 10 bases and J by 4 bases; unmatched bases: 19. CDR3 DNA sequence: TGTGCCAACAACCAATATGGAGGGGGCTTTACCGGAAACACCATATATTTT. This encodes CANNQYGGGFTGNTIYF.

The J gene is TRBJ2-1, the V gene TRBV11-3, with TRBD2 identical over 11 bases. Trimming removed 9 bases from V and 7 bases from J; junction bases left unmatched: 11. The CDR3 spans 15 residues. CDR1 and CDR2 (germline): SGHNT, YENEEA. The CDR3 region has the DNA TGTGCCAGTAGCCGTACTAGCGGGAGTACGAATGAGCAGTTCTTC. Amino acid sequence: CASSRTSGSTNEQFF.

The chain is built from TRBV5-1 and TRBJ2-7, with 10 bases matching TRBD1. The CDR3 covers 15 residues. J lost 8 bases, V lost 3 bases, and 11 bases had no gene match. Germline V lookup: CDR1 SGHRS, CDR2 YFSETQ. In DNA, the CDR3 is TGCGCCAGCAGCTGGGGACAGGGGCTTTCGTATAAGCAGTACTTC. This encodes CASSWGQGLSYKQYF.

In regard to this clonotype: This sequence may be a read error, since a much larger clone differs from it by one base. The V call is TRBV29-1, the J call TRBJ2-3; 8 bases fit TRBD2. The V and J ends lost 7 bases and 2 bases, in that order; junction bases with no gene match: 11. The CDR3 is 15 amino acids. Germline V gene sequence: CDR1 SQVTM, CDR2 ANQGSEA. The CDR3 is CSASGGSGNTDTQYF. CDR3 nucleotide sequence: TGCAGCGCCTCCGGGGGTAGCGGGAACACAGATACGCAGTATTTT.

On this clonotype itself: Its ends do not fully match the called genes, so a read error is possible. The chain couples TRBV11-1 to TRBJ2-2; no clear D gene. The CDR3 totals 14 residues. CDR1 and CDR2 (germline): SGHAT, FQDESV (reference sequence). The CDR3 spells CASRSSLDTGELFF. The CDR3 DNA reads TGTGCCAGCAGATCGAGTCTTGACACCGGAGAGCTGTTTTTT.

Many counts were recorded for this clonotype. The chain carries TRBV6-6 and TRBJ2-5; D not resolved. There are 12 residues in the CDR3. Deletions cut 5 bases from V and 0 bases from J, with 4 bases between. Per germline, CDR1 MNHNY and CDR2 SVGAGI (reference sequence). Here the CDR3 DNA reads TGTGCCAGCAGTGCAAACCAAGAGACCCAGTACTTC. Translation: CASSANQETQYF.

Note on this clonotype: A much larger clone is a single base away; this may be a read error. The V and J genes are TRBV4-2 and TRBJ1-2, with TRBD1 matching 7 bases. The length of the CDR3 is 15 residues. Per the germline V gene, CDR1 is LGHNA and CDR2 is YNFKEQ. CDR3 loop: CAGSQAPTGLYGYTF. The DNA of the CDR3 is TGTGCCGGCAGCCAAGCCCCGACAGGGCTCTATGGCTACACCTTC.

Worth noting for this clonotype: Given a much more abundant clone one base away, this may be a read error. The V and J genes are TRBV6-1 and TRBJ2-7; D call uncertain. Trimming took off 1 base at V and 5 bases at J, with 12 bases between the two ends. Germline lookup yields CDR1 MNHNS and CDR2 SASEGT. The CDR3 is made up of 14 amino acids. DNA of the CDR3: TGTGCCAGCAGTGAAGGCAGGTCCTGGAACGAGCAGTACTTC. Its protein is CASSEGRSWNEQYF.

A note on this clonotype: A read error is possible here, since a much larger clone lies one base away. The chain carries TRBV12-3 or TRBV12-4 and TRBJ1-1; 7 bases agree with TRBD1. The CDR3 runs 13 residues. The CDR3: CASSFGRGRGALF. Here the CDR3 DNA reads TGTGCCAGCAGTTTTGGGAGGGGGCGCGGCGCTCTCTTT.

This clonotype has more than one count but fewer than ten. Since a much larger clone is just one base distant, this may be a read error. This chain joins TRBV29-1 and TRBJ2-2; 7 bases agree with TRBD1. Germline V gene sequence: CDR1 SQVTM, CDR2 ANQGSEA. This CDR3 is built from 13 residues. The CDR3 protein is CSVGDRVAGKLFF. The CDR3 nucleotides are TGCAGCGTTGGAGACAGGGTGGCCGGGAAGCTGTTTTTT.

Comment on this clonotype: At one of its ends the junction is not consistent with the germline gene, which may arise from a read error. V is TRBV5-1 and J is TRBJ2-3, with D tentatively TRBD1 (6 bases). CDR3 length: 16 residues. CDR1 is SGHRS, CDR2 YFSETQ, per germline. CDR3 region: CASSLSGQTSTDAQYF. As DNA, the CDR3 is TGCGCCAGCAGCTTATCCGGACAGACAAGCACAGATGCGCAGTATTTT.

In regard to this clonotype: Being one base from a much bigger clone, this may be a read error. V usage is TRBV10-3 and J usage is TRBJ1-1; unclear D gene. The CDR3 length is 11 residues. Deletions cut 7 bases from V and 4 bases from J, with 7 bases between. CDR1 is ENHRY, CDR2 SYGVKD, per germline. The CDR3 protein is CAINSVTEAFF. In DNA, the CDR3 is TGTGCCATCAATAGTGTCACTGAAGCTTTCTTT.

With respect to this clonotype: This may be a read error: a much more frequent sequence differs by one nucleotide. The J gene is TRBJ1-1, the V gene TRBV12-3 or TRBV12-4; weak D call: TRBD1 (6 bases). The CDR3 contains 14 residues. The CDR3 coding sequence is TGTGCCAACAGTTGGAAGGGGGTCGGCACTGAAGCTTTCTTT. Its protein product is CANSWKGVGTEAFF.

The sample holds a few counts of this clonotype. The V call is TRBV7-9, the J call TRBJ2-5, with D perhaps TRBD1 or TRBD2 (5 bases each). The ends were cut back, 5 bases at V and 0 bases at J, with 13 bases in the middle. Germline CDR1 and CDR2: SEHNR and FQNEAQ (reference sequence). This CDR3 has 15 residues. CDR3 bases: TGTGCCAGCAGCCCAAACGGGGCGTACCAAGAGACCCAGTACTTC. This sequence encodes CASSPNGAYQETQYF.

The chain employs TRBV29-1 and TRBJ2-5; no firm D call. V was clipped by 8 bases and J by 2 bases, with 9 bases between them. CDR3 size: 11 residues. CDR1 SQVTM and CDR2 ANQGSEA come from the germline V gene. For the CDR3, the DNA is TGCAGCCTACATTCTCAAGAGACCCAGTACTTC. It specifies CSLHSQETQYF.

The V call is TRBV5-1, the J call TRBJ2-3; D gene ambiguous. The J call is doubtful: the DNA matches TRBJ1-5 better. The CDR3 runs to 16 residues. The germline CDR1 and CDR2 sequences are SGHRS and YFSETQ. The DNA for the CDR3 is TGCGCCAGCAGCTTGGCCACTAGCGGGGTCACAGATACGCAGCATTTT. Protein product: CASSLATSGVTDTQHF.